This is a list of T cell receptor beta chains from one sample in a study of blood T cell repertoires in COVID-19. The repertoire was sequenced with immunoSEQ multiplex PCR; TCRdb's copy has only in-frame clones and lacks some. The sample records over 150,000 clones, 91% being singletons. Sequencing input: peripheral blood. Receptors originate from a man in his fifties with acute or convalescent COVID-19. The conserved cysteine and the conserved F or W are not part of the CDR3 here.

v_gene: TRBV19; CDR3aa: ASSWAGLNQPQH
v_gene: TRBV18; CDR3aa: ASSPLEAGGAAYEQY
v_gene: TRBV7-9; CDR3aa: ASSLTQTGAGYT
v_gene: TRBV10-3; CDR3aa: AISENKAGANVLT
v_gene: TRBV13; CDR3aa: ASRRTGQTDTQY
v_gene: TRBV19; CDR3aa: ASTGRGKQWTEAF
v_gene: TRBV7-9; CDR3aa: ASSLPDRGRGYT
v_gene: TRBV9; CDR3aa: ASSVERSSGSNEQF
v_gene: TRBV28; CDR3aa: ASSRGGFYEQY
v_gene: TRBV20-1; CDR3aa: SVNSGNTIY
v_gene: TRBV9; CDR3aa: ASSEPREGSNTGELF
v_gene: TRBV10-1; CDR3aa: ASSADRVPNYGYT
v_gene: TRBV2; CDR3aa: ASSEVQGTEKLF
v_gene: TRBV4-3; CDR3aa: ASSQGQGWVGELF
v_gene: TRBV19; CDR3aa: ASSIYVAEGGDTQY
v_gene: TRBV6-6; CDR3aa: ASSSGYSGRAWLSQNEQF
v_gene: TRBV5-6; CDR3aa: ASSFGQGAGELF
v_gene: TRBV7-9; CDR3aa: ASSRTQGTGELF
v_gene: TRBV5-1; CDR3aa: ASRRDRVNTEAF
v_gene: TRBV6-5; CDR3aa: ASSLGTASPLH
v_gene: TRBV11-1; CDR3aa: ASSLAFYSYEQY
v_gene: TRBV3-1/TRBV3-2; CDR3aa: ASSRGQSGSPLH
v_gene: TRBV11-2; CDR3aa: ASSLNTGELF
v_gene: TRBV7-3; CDR3aa: ASSLAGGGELF
v_gene: TRBV18; CDR3aa: ASSPRQGTNTGELF
v_gene: TRBV20-1; CDR3aa: SASPGGRTEAF
v_gene: TRBV5-1; CDR3aa: ASSLAVDTGELF
v_gene: TRBV5-4; CDR3aa: ASSPGHSNYGYT
v_gene: TRBV10-3; CDR3aa: AISDRGDTQY
v_gene: TRBV5-1; CDR3aa: ASSLAQGTQETQY
v_gene: TRBV2; CDR3aa: ASSIGQGAYGYT
v_gene: TRBV9; CDR3aa: ASSVQGVIGNTIY
v_gene: TRBV5-1; CDR3aa: ASSLWVGGSYNEQF
v_gene: TRBV19; CDR3aa: ASSKEGAPGPTDTQY
v_gene: TRBV4-2; CDR3aa: ASSQVTGVYGYT
v_gene: TRBV6-6; CDR3aa: ASSPTGYEQY
v_gene: TRBV28; CDR3aa: ASSADRDGNQPQH
v_gene: TRBV15; CDR3aa: ATSRPSVGGETQY
v_gene: TRBV27; CDR3aa: ASSQDRSYEKLF